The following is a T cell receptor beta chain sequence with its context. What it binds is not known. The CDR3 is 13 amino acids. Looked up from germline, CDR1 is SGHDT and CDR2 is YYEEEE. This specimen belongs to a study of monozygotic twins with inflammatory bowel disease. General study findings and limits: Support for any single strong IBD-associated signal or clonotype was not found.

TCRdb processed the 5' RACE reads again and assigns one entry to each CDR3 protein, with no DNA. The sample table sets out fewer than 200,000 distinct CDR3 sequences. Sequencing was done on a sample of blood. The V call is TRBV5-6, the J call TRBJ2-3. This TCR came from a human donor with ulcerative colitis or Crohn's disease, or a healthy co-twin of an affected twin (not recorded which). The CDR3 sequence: CASSLTSTDTQYF.